Included here is one T cell receptor beta chain sequence, with context. Its antigen is as yet unknown. The CDR3 contains 16 residues. Germline V gene lookup returns CDR1 MNHEY and CDR2 SMNVEV (reference sequence). J gave up 2 bases and V 2 bases, and 7 bases lay outside the gene matches. The data were taken from a study of cytomegalovirus exposure and HLA in healthy donors. Background on the study: A subsequent analysis reported that the roughly 120 validation repertoires were produced on the same platform that had also been used for the roughly 710 first-cohort repertoires. Notes on the study in general: Many donors carried some public TCRs, although rarity characterized most TCR sequences. Listed as cytomegalovirus-associated were about 160 TCR beta chains.

The table came from immunoSEQ multiplex PCR; TCRdb's copy has only in-frame clones and leaves some out. The sample shows under 200,000 clones, about 90% of them seen only once. The sequence came from a woman aged 18-29 years in good health and CMV-seropositive. The sequenced sample consisted of PBMCs. The rearrangement joins TRBV27 to TRBJ2-7; 9 bases agree with TRBD2. CDR3: CASSLRAGGSAYEQYF. The CDR3 region has the DNA TGTGCCAGCAGTTTAAGAGCGGGAGGTTCAGCCTACGAGCAGTACTTC.